The entry that follows covers one TCR beta chain sequence. This specimen comes from a study of T-cell memory formation after mild COVID-19. TCRdb analysed the 5' RACE reads with MiXCR anew, one entry per CDR3 protein. Found here are 500,000 to 550,000 distinct CDR3 sequences, roughly 22% of them singletons; the top ten hold about an eighth. Germline CDR1 is SGHTA and CDR2 is FQGTGA. CDR3 length equals 9 residues. V was shortened by 8 bases and J by 4 bases, with 3 bases between the two germline ends. The rearrangement uses TRBV7-3 and TRBJ2-7; D gene ambiguous. Sequencing input: PBMCs or a T cell subset sorted from them (not recorded which). The receptor's source is an adult woman who had mild COVID-19 (a few samples of this study predate the infection). Cell type and time point are not known. The DNA for the CDR3 is TGTGCCAGCCAGTACGAGCAGTACTTC. Translated: CASQYEQYF.